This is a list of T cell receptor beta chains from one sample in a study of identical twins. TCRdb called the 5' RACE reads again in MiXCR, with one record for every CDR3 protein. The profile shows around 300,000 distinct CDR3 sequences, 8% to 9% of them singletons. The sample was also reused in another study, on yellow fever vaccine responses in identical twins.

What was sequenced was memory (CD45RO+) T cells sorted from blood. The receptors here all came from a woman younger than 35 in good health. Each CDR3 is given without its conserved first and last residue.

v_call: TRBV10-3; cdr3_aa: AITGQLNTGELF
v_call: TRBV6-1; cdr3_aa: ASRKPNRGPSYGYT
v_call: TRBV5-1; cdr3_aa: ASSVTGTGGTGELF
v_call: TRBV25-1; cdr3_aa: ASSYGSYEQY
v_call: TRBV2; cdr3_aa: ASRKDRAGNTIY
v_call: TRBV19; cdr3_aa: ASRPNGGNQPQH
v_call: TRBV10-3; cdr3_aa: AISEPHLGTEAF
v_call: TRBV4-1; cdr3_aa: ASSQDSARGAFYGYT
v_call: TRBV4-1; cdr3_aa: ASSPSEGENSPLH
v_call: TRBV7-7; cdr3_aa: ASSPGDRVAETQY
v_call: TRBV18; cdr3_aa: ASSPPGFTDTQY
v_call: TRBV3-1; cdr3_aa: ASRNSGRAI
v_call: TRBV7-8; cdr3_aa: ASSRMTLVEAF
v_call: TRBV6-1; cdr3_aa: ASNRDSKGEKLF
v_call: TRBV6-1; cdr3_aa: ASSETGKGRINYGYT
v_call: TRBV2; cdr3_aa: ASRGGVEAF
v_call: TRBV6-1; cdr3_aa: AVQIGGGGSGELF
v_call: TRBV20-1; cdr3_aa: SARDGDSNYGYT
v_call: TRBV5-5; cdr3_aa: ASSKFHTVGTQY
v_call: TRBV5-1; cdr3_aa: ASSLGEYNEQF
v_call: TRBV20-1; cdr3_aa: SARTSGRDSQETQY
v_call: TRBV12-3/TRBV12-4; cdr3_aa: ASSSTGTSGRTTYEQY
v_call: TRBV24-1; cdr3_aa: ATSEPGINMDEQF
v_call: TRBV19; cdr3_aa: ASSRQGISTGELF
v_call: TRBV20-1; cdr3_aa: SAITLNEQF
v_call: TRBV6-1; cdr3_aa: ASRTDNYGYT
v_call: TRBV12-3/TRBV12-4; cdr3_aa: ASKGGPDRAL
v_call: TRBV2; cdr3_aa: ASSSGALWHTDTQY
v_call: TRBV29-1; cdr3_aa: SVVRTGSSVGYGYT
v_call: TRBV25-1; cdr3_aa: ASSEQPDSGANVLT
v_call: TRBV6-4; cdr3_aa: ASSDHPGDTGELF
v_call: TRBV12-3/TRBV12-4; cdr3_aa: ASSRQGGAGNQPQH
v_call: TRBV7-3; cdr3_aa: ASSLVSAGYYNEQF
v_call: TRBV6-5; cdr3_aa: ASSYSSGRAPEQY
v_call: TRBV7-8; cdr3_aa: ASSHTTGQSNQPQH